The 16 T cell receptor beta chains reported below all come from one sample, sequenced in a study of T cell responses to AZD1222 COVID-19 vaccine. Profiling relied on immunoSEQ multiplex PCR, and the TCRdb table lists in-frame clones only, not all of them. The repertoire includes approximately 77,000 clones, approximately 90% of them detected once, and 6% to 8.5% sits in the top ten. Source: peripheral blood, taken on day 0 of MenACWY control vaccination. The receptors stem from an adult in good health.

This clone has more than one count but fewer than ten. The chain carries TRBV15 and TRBJ1-5; D uncertain. The CDR3 spans 17 residues. V was pared by 2 bases and J by 0 bases, with 14 bases between. CDR1 and CDR2 (germline): LNHNV, YYDKDF (reference sequence). The chain's CDR3 is CATSRSRSQYSNQPQHF. The CDR3 DNA is TGTGCCACCAGCAGATCCAGGAGTCAATATAGCAATCAGCCCCAGCATTTT.

This sequence joins TRBV14 and TRBJ1-3; a possible D gene is TRBD1 (6 bases). The CDR3 runs to 15 residues. V gave up 4 bases and J gave up 0 bases, with 10 bases separating them. The germline gives CDR1 SGHDN, CDR2 FVKESK. CDR3 DNA: TGTGCCAGCAGCCCTCAGGGGTTCTCTGGAAACACCATATATTTT. Its protein product is CASSPQGFSGNTIYF.

The chain couples TRBV27 to TRBJ1-5; possible D gene TRBD1, 5 bases. Germline CDR1 is MNHEY and CDR2 is SMNVEV (reference sequence). Trimming pared 7 bases from V and 6 bases from J, leaving 19 bases between. The CDR3 spans 15 residues. Here the CDR3 reads CASKSGQGVGQPQHF. CDR3 coding DNA: TGTGCCAGCAAGAGCGGGCAGGGCGTGGGTCAGCCCCAGCATTTT.

The rearrangement links TRBV30 to TRBJ1-2; D is unresolved. This CDR3 comprises 14 residues. Trimming stripped 0 bases from V and 7 bases from J, with 15 bases between. Germline loops: CDR1 GTSNPN, CDR2 SVGIG (reference sequence). The CDR3 loop reads CAWSVGQPTSGYTF. In nucleotides, the CDR3 is TGTGCCTGGAGTGTAGGGCAGCCAACGAGTGGCTACACCTTC.

The chain uses TRBV28 and TRBJ1-3; no reliable D call. The CDR3 sequence is 15 residues long. Germline CDR1 reads MDHEN; CDR2 reads SYDVKM. Deletions cut 1 base from V and 4 bases from J, with 11 bases between. CDR3 nucleotides: TGTGCCAGCAGTTTATCAGACGGGCAGGGAAACACCATATATTTT. It encodes CASSLSDGQGNTIYF.

The chain couples TRBV6-5 to TRBJ2-4; 8 nucleotides agree with TRBD1. The CDR3 runs 16 residues. In germline, CDR1 is MNHEY, CDR2 SVGAGI. Trimming cost V 2 bases and J 2 bases; bases outside gene matches: 5. Here the CDR3 reads CASSYDRGKTKNIQYF. CDR3 DNA sequence: TGTGCCAGCAGTTACGACAGGGGTAAAACCAAAAACATTCAGTACTTC.

This rearrangement joins TRBV12-3 or TRBV12-4 to TRBJ2-5; D is unresolved. CDR3 length equals 12 residues. Trimming removed 1 base from V and 0 bases from J, with 0 bases in between. The CDR3 bases are TGTGCCAGCAGTTTAGACCAAGAGACCCAGTACTTC. Translated: CASSLDQETQYF.

The chain carries TRBV12-3 or TRBV12-4 and TRBJ2-3, with 14 bases lining up with TRBD2. The CDR3 is 13 amino acids. The V gene end was trimmed by 6 bases and the J gene end by 8 bases; junction bases not matched to a gene: 1. The CDR3 sequence: CASRGTSGGTQYF. CDR3 DNA sequence: TGTGCCAGCAGGGGGACTAGCGGGGGTACGCAGTATTTT.

The rearrangement joins TRBV28 to TRBJ2-7; no definite D call. The CDR3 has 12 residues. Germline V gene data show CDR1 as MDHEN and CDR2 as SYDVKM. The V end was cut by 5 bases, the J end by 4 bases, with 9 bases between. The CDR3 DNA sequence: TGTGCCAGCAGTGCCCGGGCGTACGAGCAGTACTTC. Its protein product is CASSARAYEQYF.

V is TRBV7-9 and J is TRBJ2-7; D tentatively reads TRBD1 or TRBD2 (6 bases each). Germline assignment: CDR1 SEHNR and CDR2 FQNEAQ (reference sequence). The CDR3 has 12 amino acids. Trimming took off 5 bases at V and 7 bases at J, with 12 bases between the two ends. CDR3: CASSEGGGEQYF. The CDR3 DNA reads TGTGCCAGCAGCGAGGGGGGAGGAGAGCAGTACTTC.

The rearrangement joins TRBV4-3 to TRBJ2-1; TRBD2 agrees at 11 bases. V lost 1 base to trimming and J lost 7 bases; unmatched junction nucleotides: 6. The CDR3 extends over 16 amino acids. The V gene's germline CDR1 is LGHNA and CDR2 YSLEER. Here the CDR3 reads CASSQGRASGGNEQFF. The CDR3 DNA is TGCGCCAGCAGCCAAGGGCGGGCTAGCGGGGGGAATGAGCAGTTCTTC.

The chain couples TRBV7-9 to TRBJ2-3; the D is unclear. This CDR3 has 13 amino acids. CDR1 and CDR2 (germline): SEHNR, FQNEAQ (reference sequence). Trimming removed 3 bases at V and 1 base at J, with 5 bases between. The CDR3 DNA sequence: TGTGCCAGCAGCTTGATGGGCACAGATACGCAGTATTTT. This translates into CASSLMGTDTQYF.

CDR3 in DNA: TGTGCCAGCAGACCCTACAGGGGTTCGAACACTGAAGCTTTCTTT. As protein: CASRPYRGSNTEAFF. V is TRBV5-6 and J is TRBJ1-1; 7 bases are shared with TRBD1. In germline, CDR1 is SGHDT, CDR2 YYEEEE. Trimming cost V 5 bases and J 1 base; bases outside gene matches: 8. CDR3 size: 15 residues.

V is TRBV27 and J is TRBJ2-7; D is possibly TRBD2 (6 bases). The length of the CDR3 is 12 residues. Germline CDR1 and CDR2: MNHEY and SMNVEV (reference sequence). Between the trimmed V and J ends, which lost 5 bases and 9 bases, there was a span of 14 bases. In DNA, the CDR3 is TGTGCCAGCAGTAGTGGCGGGAACGCGCAGTACTTC. As protein: CASSSGGNAQYF.

The rearrangement uses TRBV29-1 and TRBJ2-5; perhaps TRBD2 as D (5 bases). This CDR3 is built from 15 residues. Germline V gene lookup returns CDR1 SQVTM and CDR2 ANQGSEA. Deletions cut 3 bases from V and 5 bases from J, with 19 bases between. The CDR3 DNA reads as TGCAGCGTTGAGATCTTCGGACGGGGAGTGGAGACCCAGTACTTC. This gives the protein CSVEIFGRGVETQYF. Full variable domain (outside the CDR3, taken from reference TRBV29-1 and TRBJ2-5): SAVISQKPSRDICQRGTSLTIQCQVDSQVTMMFWYRQQPGQSLTLIATANQGSEATYESGFVIDKFPISRPNLTFSTLTVSNMSPEDSSIYLCSVEIFGRGVETQYFGPGTRLLVL.

The rearrangement joins TRBV21-1 to TRBJ1-5; the table's D call of TRBD1 was not tested on the DNA. TRBV21-1 is an annotated pseudogene. There are 14 residues in the CDR3. CDR3 in amino acids: CASGIDSHNQPQHF. CDR3 nucleotide sequence: TGTGCCAGCGGAATTGACAGCCACAATCAGCCCCAGCATTTT.